A single sample is the source of the 15 T cell receptor beta chains below, sequenced in a study of blood T cell repertoires in COVID-19. Method: immunoSEQ multiplex PCR; TCRdb's copy keeps in-frame clones and lacks some. The data contain 250,000 to 350,000 clones, roughly four fifths of them singletons. Sequenced sample: peripheral blood. The origin of the receptors is an older person with COVID-19, enrolled during active disease.

This chain connects TRBV29-1 to TRBJ1-1, with TRBD1 identical over 8 bases. With 8 bases clipped from V and 5 bases from J, the junction kept 7 bases outside the gene matches. This CDR3 comprises 12 residues. CDR1 is SQVTM and CDR2 is ANQGSEA in the germline V gene. The CDR3 loop reads CSSDRGRTEAFF. CDR3 DNA: TGCAGCTCAGACAGGGGCCGGACTGAAGCTTTCTTT.

This clone was observed a single time. The chain recombines TRBV3-1 (or the pseudogene TRBV3-2) with TRBJ2-7; D call uncertain. Deletions cut 0 bases from V and 2 bases from J, with 14 bases between. The germline gives CDR1 LGHDT, CDR2 YNNKEL (reference sequence). CDR3 length: 16 residues. As DNA, the CDR3 is TGTGCCAGCAGCCAAGATAGCACTTCTACCCCCTACGAGCAGTACTTC. Its protein is CASSQDSTSTPYEQYF.

This chain links TRBV5-1 with TRBJ2-1, with D possibly matching TRBD2 (5 bases). The CDR3 totals 16 residues. CDR1 and CDR2 (germline): SGHRS, YFSETQ. The ends were cut back, 0 bases at V and 8 bases at J, with 18 bases in the middle. This CDR3 is CASSLASGMKGYEQFF. In DNA, the CDR3 is TGCGCCAGCAGCTTGGCGTCCGGGATGAAAGGCTATGAGCAGTTCTTC.

The chain combines TRBV7-8 with TRBJ2-2; D might be TRBD2 (5 bases). Trimming took off 3 bases at V and 7 bases at J, with 9 bases between the two ends. There are 13 residues in the CDR3. Germline V CDR1 and CDR2: SGHVS, FQNEAQ. CDR3 sequence reads: CASSLRVGGELFF. The DNA of the CDR3 is TGTGCCAGCAGCTTGAGGGTGGGCGGGGAGCTGTTTTTT.

This sequence joins TRBV19 and TRBJ1-2; D may be TRBD1 (5 bases). V gave up 3 bases and J gave up 8 bases, with 22 bases separating them. Germline V gene data show CDR1 as LNHDA and CDR2 as SQIVND (reference sequence). The CDR3 is made up of 16 amino acids. The CDR3 nucleotides are TGTGCCAGTAGTATTTCGGGGGATCCCGCCTCTTACGGCTACACCTTC. It translates to CASSISGDPASYGYTF.

The chain carries TRBV7-2 and TRBJ2-7; TRBD1 might be the D (6 bases). Germline V gene lookup returns CDR1 SGHTA and CDR2 FQGNSA. The CDR3 extends over 16 amino acids. The V end lost 4 bases, the J end lost 5 bases, and 21 bases lay between the germline ends. In nucleotides, the CDR3 is TGTGCCAGCAGCTCGCCACAGGGAAAGATCTATCACGAGCAGTACTTC. Its translation: CASSSPQGKIYHEQYF.

CDR3 in amino acids: CASRGTSGNTGELFF. CDR3 nucleotides: TGTGCCAGCCGTGGCACTAGCGGGAACACCGGGGAGCTGTTTTTT. The genes are TRBV7-2 and TRBJ2-2; TRBD2 matches 8 bases. Germline V gene sequence: CDR1 SGHTA, CDR2 FQGNSA. This CDR3 has 15 residues. Trimming took 8 bases from V and 1 from J; bases not matched to a gene: 6.

The chain employs TRBV5-1 and TRBJ2-7; 8 positions agree with TRBD1. The CDR3 is 18 amino acids. V shed 1 base and J 2 bases; nucleotides not matched to a gene: 14. The germline V gene has CDR1 SGHRS and CDR2 YFSETQ. The CDR3 DNA follows: TGCGCCAGCAGCTTGTGGACCGCCGGGACAGGATTCACCTACGAGCAGTACTTC. Its protein product is CASSLWTAGTGFTYEQYF.

The chain combines TRBV12-3 or TRBV12-4 with TRBJ2-7; TRBD2 aligns across 10 bases. The CDR3 has 13 residues. V dropped 5 bases and J dropped 6; count of bases not matched to a gene: 4. Here the CDR3 reads CASSPGTSVEQYF. The CDR3 nucleotides are TGTGCCAGCAGTCCCGGGACTAGCGTCGAGCAGTACTTC.

This sequence joins TRBV5-1 and TRBJ2-2; 8 nucleotides align to TRBD2. The CDR3 loop spans 19 amino acids. Per the germline V gene, CDR1 is SGHRS and CDR2 is YFSETQ. Trimming removed 1 base from V and 0 bases from J; junction bases left unmatched: 11. Here the CDR3 DNA reads TGCGCCAGCAGCTTGAATTTGGCGGGAGGCCGAACGAACACCGGGGAGCTGTTTTTT. Protein product: CASSLNLAGGRTNTGELFF.

J is TRBJ1-5 and V is TRBV19; the match to TRBD1 covers 9 bases. V lost 6 bases, J lost 0 bases, and 18 bases stayed unmatched. Germline CDR1 is LNHDA and CDR2 is SQIVND (reference sequence). CDR3 length: 20 residues. The CDR3 reads CASRKQTGTGKLNSNQPQHF. CDR3 in DNA: TGTGCCAGTAGAAAACAAACCGGGACAGGGAAACTAAATAGCAATCAGCCCCAGCATTTT.

The chain couples TRBV5-1 to TRBJ1-3; D gene unclear. This CDR3 has 14 amino acids. Germline CDR1 and CDR2: SGHRS and YFSETQ. Trimming shortened V by 5 bases and J by 0 bases, and 9 bases separated the two germline ends. This CDR3 reads CASSSSPSGNTIYF. CDR3 nucleotides: TGCGCCAGCAGTAGTTCGCCCTCTGGAAACACCATATATTTT.

The chain carries TRBV6-2 or TRBV6-3 and TRBJ2-5; D is possibly TRBD2 (6 bases). Germline values: CDR1 MNHEY, CDR2 SVGEGT. CDR3 length: 12 residues. V dropped 2 bases and J dropped 5 bases, with 6 bases sitting between them. The CDR3 coding sequence is TGTGCCAGCAGTTACGGGGGGGAGACCCAGTACTTC. Encoded protein: CASSYGGETQYF.

This clone showed up just once. J is TRBJ1-5 and V is TRBV7-7; possibly TRBD1 for D (6 bases). This CDR3 contains 13 residues. The V and J ends lost 1 base and 7 bases respectively, with 8 bases between them. Germline loops: CDR1 SSHAT, CDR2 FNYEAQ (reference sequence). For the CDR3, the DNA is TGTGCCAGCAGCTTAGAAAGGGGGCAGCCCCAGCATTTT. Amino acids: CASSLERGQPQHF.

The rearrangement joins TRBV28 to TRBJ2-5; a possible D gene is TRBD2 (6 bases). This CDR3 has 17 amino acids. Germline assignment: CDR1 MDHEN and CDR2 SYDVKM. The germline V and J ends were trimmed by 6 bases and 5 bases, with 25 bases remaining between them. CDR3 in DNA: TGTGCCAGCAGCCTAGGGATGGGAGGTTGGAGTCCGGAGACCCAGTACTTC. Encoded protein: CASSLGMGGWSPETQYF.